This TCR beta chain was retrieved from a study of identical twins. Whole-study results and caveats: Cross-sectional statistics, not tracking of the same donors, supported the conclusions.

CDR3 length: 12 amino acids. Germline CDR1 is SGHRS and CDR2 is YFSETQ. V gave up 4 bases and J gave up 4 bases, with 5 bases separating them. Remarks on this clonotype: Its antigen is as yet unknown.

From the 5' RACE reads, TCRdb called clonotypes with MiXCR, one entry per CDR3 protein. The profile covers approximately 500,000 distinct CDR3 sequences, with roughly 15% appearing a single time and 0.44% taken by the ten largest. These data were likewise used in another study, on yellow fever vaccine responses in identical twins. That paper adds: In identical twins, vaccine T cell responses appeared partly shared and partly individual.

Sequencing input: CD4+ T cells sorted from blood. The source of this sequence is a woman under 30 in good health. The chain carries TRBV5-1 and TRBJ1-4; no clear D. The CDR3 spells CASSVDNEKLFF. CDR3 coding DNA: TGCGCCAGCAGCGTGGATAATGAAAAACTGTTTTTT. Full variable domain (missing parts from reference TRBV5-1 and TRBJ1-4): KAGVTQTPRYLIKTRGQQVTLSCSPISGHRSVSWYQQTPGQGLQFLFEYFSETQRNKGNFPGRFSGRQFSNSRSEMNVSTLELGDSALYLCASSVDNEKLFFGSGTQLSVL.